This entry is about one TCR beta chain. The sample originates from a study of blood T cell repertoires in COVID-19. Study-wide background: T cells, B-cell-depleted T cells, or PBMCs supplied cDNA or gDNA.

Data came from immunoSEQ multiplex PCR; TCRdb stores just in-frame clones and leaves some out. The repertoire holds roughly 57,000 clones, with around 90% as singletons. CDR3 length equals 13 residues. Germline V gene lookup returns CDR1 ENHRY and CDR2 SYGVKD. The V end was cut by 6 bases, the J end by 0 bases, with 7 bases between. The V and J genes are TRBV10-3 and TRBJ2-3, with D possibly matching TRBD2 (5 bases). This TCR came from a man older than 75 with acute or convalescent COVID-19. The sequenced material came from peripheral blood. The CDR3 DNA sequence: TGTGCCATCAGCGACTACAGCACAGATACGCAGTATTTT. It specifies CAISDYSTDTQYF.